Listed below are T cell receptor beta chains from one sample, sequenced in a study of shared clonotypes between healthy human individuals. Assay used: immunoSEQ multiplex PCR; TCRdb lists only in-frame clones, some missing. The table lists over 1.5 million clones, 95% to 99% of them singletons. The material sequenced was naive CD4+ T cells sorted from blood. The receptors were gathered from a man aged 25-45 years in good health. CDR3s include the opening cysteine and the closing phenylalanine or tryptophan. The D gene is left open where the match is weak. Part of the rows lack a size; the others show once, few, many or a class for expanded clones.

>TRBJ1-1|-|TRBV25-1|-
TGTGCCAGCAGTGATTCGGACCGGAACACTGAAGCTTTCTTT
CASSDSDRNTEAFF
>TRBJ2-3|-|TRBV28|-
TGTGCCAGCAAAACCCGGGCAGGGGTGCGGGTGGGCTACACAGATACGCAGTATTTT
CASKTRAGVRVGYTDTQYF
>TRBJ1-5|-|TRBV5-8|-
TGTGCCAGCAGCTTAAGTCTACGTCAGCCCCAGCATTTT
CASSLSLRQPQHF
>TRBJ1-4|once|TRBV7-9|-
TGTGCCAGCAGCAGAGCCGGTTACGAAAAACTGTTTTTT
CASSRAGYEKLFF
>TRBJ1-2|-|TRBV2|-
TGTGCCAGCAGTGCTTCCAGGGTGGATGGCTACACCTTC
CASSASRVDGYTF
>TRBJ1-1|-|TRBV5-4|TRBD1
TGTGCCAGCAGCCACAAGACAGGGGATGAAGCTTTCTTT
CASSHKTGDEAFF
>TRBJ2-5|-|TRBV27|-
TGTGCCAGCAGTTTGGGGGAGACCCAGTACTTC
CASSLGETQYF
>TRBJ2-7|-|TRBV19|-
TGTGCCAGTAGTCCCTGGGGGAGCGGATTTCCCTACGAGCAGTACTTC
CASSPWGSGFPYEQYF
>TRBJ2-7|-|TRBV5-6|-
TGTGCCAGCAGCTTGTCGGCAGGCAGTTCCTACGAGCAGTACTTC
CASSLSAGSSYEQYF
>TRBJ2-7|-|TRBV27|-
TGTGCCAGCAGCCGGGTAGGTTCTAACTCCTACGAGCAGTACTTC
CASSRVGSNSYEQYF
>TRBJ2-1|-|TRBV7-3|-
TGTGCCAGCAGCCTCGATAGTTCCTACAATGAGCAGTTCTTC
CASSLDSSYNEQFF
>TRBJ2-1|-|TRBV5-1|-
TGCGCCAGCAGCTTGTCGGCAAGCTCCTACAATGAGCAGTTCTTC
CASSLSASSYNEQFF
>TRBJ1-5|-|TRBV7-8|TRBD1
TGTGCCAGCAGCTCCCCTGGACAGGGTAGCAATCAGCCCCAGCATTTT
CASSSPGQGSNQPQHF
>TRBJ2-7|-|TRBV5-6|TRBD2
TGTGCCAGCAGCTTGGGGACTAGGACTGACGACGAGCAGTACTTC
CASSLGTRTDDEQYF
>TRBJ2-2|-|TRBV5-1|-
TGCGCCAGCAGCTTGGGGCAGATCGCGAACACCGGGGAGCTGTTTTTT
CASSLGQIANTGELFF
>TRBJ1-5|-|TRBV10-3|-
TGTGCCATCAGTGATGGTCAGGGTGGGAATCAGCCCCAGCATTTT
CAISDGQGGNQPQHF
>TRBJ2-3|-|TRBV6-6|-
TGTGCCAGCAGTTACTTACAGGGCACAGATACGCAGTATTTT
CASSYLQGTDTQYF
>TRBJ2-1|-|TRBV29-1|TRBD1
TGCAGCGTCGTAAAGGGGACAGGGGGTGGGGATGAGCAGTTCTTC
CSVVKGTGGGDEQFF
>TRBJ2-1|-|TRBV28|TRBD2
TGTGCCAGCAGCCCCCCCCGAGCTAGCGGGAGGGGTATGTACAATGAGCAGTTCTTC
CASSPPRASGRGMYNEQFF
>TRBJ2-3|-|TRBV2|-
TGTGCCAGTGGGGACTCTCGCGCAGATACGCAGTATTTT
CASGDSRADTQYF
>TRBJ2-2|-|TRBV5-4|TRBD1
TGTGCCAGCAGCTGGACAGGGGCCGGGGAGCTGTTTTTT
CASSWTGAGELFF
>TRBJ2-1|-|TRBV5-1|-
TGCGCCAGCAGCTTGAGTACTTACAATGAGCAGTTCTTC
CASSLSTYNEQFF
>TRBJ2-3|-|TRBV28|TRBD2
TGTGCCAGCAGTTTGTTCGGGGCGGGAGAATCCGGAGATACGCAGTATTTT
CASSLFGAGESGDTQYF
>TRBJ2-1|-|TRBV5-1|-
TGCGCCAGCAGGGTCAACCTCGGCTCCTACAATGAGCAGTTCTTC
CASRVNLGSYNEQFF
>TRBJ1-1|-|TRBV19|-
TGTGCCAGTAGTTTGGCGATAGGGAGGAACACTGAAGCTTTCTTT
CASSLAIGRNTEAFF
>TRBJ2-7|-|TRBV21-1|-
TGTGCCAGCAGCAAATTACTGGGGGGCAAGAGCTCCTACGAGCAGTACTTC
CASSKLLGGKSSYEQYF
>TRBJ2-5|once|TRBV21-1|-
TGTGCCAGCAGCCCTAAGACGACTAGCGGGCCCCACCAAGAGACCCAGTACTTC
CASSPKTTSGPHQETQYF
>TRBJ1-1|-|TRBV28|-
TGTGCCAGCAGTAGGCCGGACAGGAACACTGAAGCTTTCTTT
CASSRPDRNTEAFF
>TRBJ2-7|-|TRBV5-1|TRBD2
TGCGCCAGCAGTTATAGCGGGAGCAACTCCTACGAGCAGTACTTC
CASSYSGSNSYEQYF
>TRBJ2-7|-|TRBV5-4|TRBD2
TGTGCCAGCAGCTTGAATAGCGGGAGGGCCCACGAGCAGTACTTC
CASSLNSGRAHEQYF
>TRBJ1-5|-|TRBV27|TRBD1
TGTGCCAGCAGTTTCCCCGGACAGGGAAGGCAGCCCCAGCATTTT
CASSFPGQGRQPQHF
>TRBJ2-2|-|TRBV27|-
TGTGCCAGCAGTTTATCTCGGTTCGCCGGGGAGCTGTTTTTT
CASSLSRFAGELFF
>TRBJ2-7|-|TRBV2|-
TGTGCCAGCAGTCACAGGGAATCCTCCTACGAGCAGTACTTC
CASSHRESSYEQYF
>TRBJ2-7|-|TRBV27|-
TGTGCCAGCAGTCCATACCCAGTCCGATTCTACGAGCAGTACTTC
CASSPYPVRFYEQYF
>TRBJ2-7|-|TRBV2|TRBD2
TGTGCCAGCAGCCGCCGACTAGCGGGAGTGTCCTACGAGCAGTACTTC
CASSRRLAGVSYEQYF
>TRBJ2-4|-|TRBV5-5|TRBD1
TGTGCCAGCAGCCCACGGACAGGGGAAAACATTCAGTACTTC
CASSPRTGENIQYF
>TRBJ2-7|-|TRBV18|-
TGTGCCAGCTCACCAAAGCTCGAGCAGTACTTC
CASSPKLEQYF
>TRBJ2-7|-|TRBV6-6|TRBD2
TGTGCCAGCAGTAGCGGGGCCCCCTACGAGCAGTACTTC
CASSSGAPYEQYF
>TRBJ2-7|-|TRBV5-1|TRBD2
TGCGCCAGCTCTCGGACAGACGGACTAGCGGGAGAGCCTACTTGGAAGCAGTACTTC
CASSRTDGLAGEPTWKQYF
>TRBJ2-7|-|TRBV18|-
TGTGCCAGCTCACCATGGACAGGCGGGGGCTACGAGCAGTACTTC
CASSPWTGGGYEQYF